Following are 16 T cell receptor beta chains from one sample sequenced in a study of blood T cell repertoires in COVID-19. Clones were read by immunoSEQ multiplex PCR, and TCRdb kept only the in-frame ones, dropping some. Of about 220,000 clones detected, 82% appear once; the ten largest clones hold around 3.4%. The specimen was PBMCs or T cells enriched from blood (not recorded which). Receptors were obtained from an older woman who had recovered from COVID-19.

This sequence joins TRBV29-1 and TRBJ1-1, with D possibly being TRBD1 (5 bases). The length of the CDR3 is 14 residues. V lost 1 base to trimming and J lost 6 bases, with 15 bases between them. Germline-derived CDR1 and CDR2 are SQVTM and ANQGSEA. The CDR3 DNA sequence: TGCAGCGTTGAAGGCGCAGGGTTTTTAGCTGAAGCTTTCTTT. Translating gives CSVEGAGFLAEAFF.

CDR3 DNA sequence: TGTGCCACCAGCAGTGACACCTCTGGGGCCAACGTCCTGACTTTC. The encoded protein is CATSSDTSGANVLTF. The chain carries TRBV15 and TRBJ2-6; D remains unclear. V was cut by 3 bases and J by 0 bases, with 6 bases left in between. The CDR3 spans 15 residues. Germline CDR1 is LNHNV and CDR2 is YYDKDF (reference sequence).

The chain uses TRBV15 and TRBJ2-5; D gene uncertain. Trimming removed 0 bases at V and 0 bases at J, with 5 bases between. CDR3 length: 14 amino acids. From germline, CDR1 is LNHNV and CDR2 YYDKDF (reference sequence). CDR3 residues: CATSRDNNQETQYF. The CDR3 DNA follows: TGTGCCACCAGCAGAGATAACAACCAAGAGACCCAGTACTTC.

The rearrangement uses TRBV7-2 and TRBJ1-5; a possible D gene is TRBD1 (6 bases). Germline assignment: CDR1 SGHTA and CDR2 FQGNSA. Deletions cut 3 bases from V and 0 bases from J, with 9 bases between. The CDR3 length is 15 residues. CDR3 nucleotide sequence: TGTGCCAGCAGCTTGAGACAGGATAGCAATCAGCCCCAGCATTTT. Its protein product is CASSLRQDSNQPQHF. The full variable domain, its missing parts supplied by reference TRBV7-2 and TRBJ1-5, is GAGVSQSPSNKVTEKGKDVELRCDPISGHTALYWYRQSLGQGLEFLIYFQGNSAPDKSGLPSDRFSAERTGGSVSTLTIQRTQQEDSAVYLCASSLRQDSNQPQHFGDGTRLSIL.

V and J are TRBV11-3 and TRBJ2-7; D is possibly TRBD2 (7 bases). Germline CDR1 is SGHNT and CDR2 is YENEEA. V lost 4 bases, J lost 6 bases, and 16 bases lay in between. The CDR3 is 14 amino acids. The DNA of the CDR3 is TGTGCCAGCAGCTATTTACTGGGAGGGGGCGAGCAGTACTTC. Protein product: CASSYLLGGGEQYF.

The V call is TRBV30, the J call TRBJ1-2; 11 nucleotides line up with TRBD1. The V gene end was trimmed by 7 bases and the J gene end by 7 bases; junction bases not matched to a gene: 8. Germline V gene sequence: CDR1 GTSNPN, CDR2 SVGIG (reference sequence). This CDR3 is built from 13 residues. DNA of the CDR3: TGTGCCTTGGACAGGGGGCAACGGGGTGGCTACACCTTC. This gives the protein CALDRGQRGGYTF. The full variable domain, in which reference TRBV30 and TRBJ1-2 provide the parts outside the CDR3, is SQTIHQWPATLVQPVGSPLSLECTVEGTSNPNLYWYRQAAGRGLQLLFYSVGIGQISSEVPQNLSASRPQDRQFILSSKKLLLSDSGFYLCALDRGQRGGYTFGSGTRLTVV.

The V gene is TRBV6-1, the J gene TRBJ2-7, with 8 bases identical to TRBD1. V shed 2 bases and J 5 bases; nucleotides not matched to a gene: 8. Germline V lookup: CDR1 MNHNS, CDR2 SASEGT. This CDR3 is built from 15 residues. The CDR3 DNA sequence: TGTGCCAGCAGTGAAATGACAGGGGTTAGCCACGAGCAGTACTTC. Its protein is CASSEMTGVSHEQYF.

The chain uses TRBV5-1 and TRBJ2-2, with 8 positions matching TRBD2. V shed 0 bases and J 5 bases; nucleotides not matched to a gene: 3. The CDR3 runs 15 residues. In germline, CDR1 is SGHRS, CDR2 YFSETQ. The CDR3 spells CASSLDSGDTGELFF. The CDR3 DNA is TGCGCCAGCAGCTTGGATAGCGGGGATACCGGGGAGCTGTTTTTT.

The V and J genes are TRBV5-1 and TRBJ1-4; tentative D call: TRBD1 (6 bases). Germline CDR1 and CDR2: SGHRS and YFSETQ. The V end was cut by 4 bases, the J end by 4 bases, with 17 bases between. The CDR3 sequence is 16 residues long. The CDR3 coding sequence is TGCGCCAGCAGCACCAGCCGGGACATCGATAATGAAAAACTGTTTTTT. Amino acids: CASSTSRDIDNEKLFF. The full variable domain, in which reference TRBV5-1 and TRBJ1-4 provide the parts outside the CDR3, is KAGVTQTPRYLIKTRGQQVTLSCSPISGHRSVSWYQQTPGQGLQFLFEYFSETQRNKGNFPGRFSGRQFSNSRSEMNVSTLELGDSALYLCASSTSRDIDNEKLFFGSGTQLSVL.

The rearrangement uses TRBV7-2 and TRBJ1-5; D gene uncertain. The length of the CDR3 is 14 residues. V dropped 2 bases and J dropped 0 bases, with 5 bases sitting between them. Per germline, CDR1 SGHTA and CDR2 FQGNSA. In DNA form, the CDR3 reads TGTGCCAGCAGCTTACACTTTAGCAATCAGCCCCAGCATTTT. This codes for CASSLHFSNQPQHF.

The rearrangement uses TRBV6-2 or TRBV6-3 and TRBJ1-2; a possible D gene is TRBD1 (5 bases). The CDR3 runs 13 residues. CDR1 and CDR2 (germline): MNHEY, SVGEGT. V lost 2 bases and J 8 bases, leaving 12 bases between the germline ends. The CDR3, as DNA: TGTGCCAGCAGTTACGTGTCAGGGAAAGGCTACACCTTC. Translation: CASSYVSGKGYTF.

V and J are TRBV7-6 and TRBJ2-3; 9 bases fit TRBD1. V shed 1 base and J 4 bases; nucleotides not matched to a gene: 6. The CDR3 sequence is 16 residues long. Germline V gene sequence: CDR1 SGHVS, CDR2 FNYEAQ. The CDR3 DNA reads as TGTGCCAGCAGCTTAGGAGGGACAGGGACCGCAGATACGCAGTATTTT. It is translated as CASSLGGTGTADTQYF.

CDR3 region: CASSEYRGGGANVLTF. For the CDR3, the DNA is TGTGCCAGCAGTGAATATAGGGGGGGAGGGGCCAACGTCCTGACTTTC. The V gene is TRBV25-1, the J gene TRBJ2-6; a possible D gene is TRBD2 (7 bases). V gave up 0 bases and J gave up 4 bases, with 10 bases separating them. Germline values: CDR1 MGHDK, CDR2 SYGVNS. This CDR3 spans 16 amino acids.

The chain recombines TRBV7-7 with TRBJ2-5, with a tentative D call TRBD2 (6 bases). CDR1 SSHAT and CDR2 FNYEAQ come from the germline V gene (reference sequence). V was pared by 1 base and J by 4 bases, with 10 bases between. CDR3 length equals 14 residues. In nucleotides, the CDR3 is TGTGCCAGCAGCTTAGAGCGGGTAGGAGAGACCCAGTACTTC. Translation gives CASSLERVGETQYF.

CDR3: CASSEIPVGGNEQFF. For the CDR3, the DNA is TGTGCCAGCAGTGAAATTCCCGTGGGGGGCAATGAGCAGTTCTTC. The chain combines TRBV6-1 with TRBJ2-1, with TRBD2 as a possible D gene (6 bases). Germline V lookup: CDR1 MNHNS, CDR2 SASEGT. Trimming took 2 bases from V and 6 from J, leaving 14 bases between them. The CDR3 length is 15 residues.

The J gene is TRBJ2-3, the V gene TRBV7-9; a possible D gene is TRBD1 (7 bases). The germline V and J ends were trimmed by 5 bases and 10 bases, with 16 bases remaining between them. The CDR3 length is 13 residues. Germline CDR1 and CDR2: SEHNR and FQNEAQ (reference sequence). CDR3 amino acids: CASSPSGGRPQYF. The DNA for the CDR3 is TGTGCCAGCAGCCCGTCAGGGGGGAGGCCGCAGTATTTT.